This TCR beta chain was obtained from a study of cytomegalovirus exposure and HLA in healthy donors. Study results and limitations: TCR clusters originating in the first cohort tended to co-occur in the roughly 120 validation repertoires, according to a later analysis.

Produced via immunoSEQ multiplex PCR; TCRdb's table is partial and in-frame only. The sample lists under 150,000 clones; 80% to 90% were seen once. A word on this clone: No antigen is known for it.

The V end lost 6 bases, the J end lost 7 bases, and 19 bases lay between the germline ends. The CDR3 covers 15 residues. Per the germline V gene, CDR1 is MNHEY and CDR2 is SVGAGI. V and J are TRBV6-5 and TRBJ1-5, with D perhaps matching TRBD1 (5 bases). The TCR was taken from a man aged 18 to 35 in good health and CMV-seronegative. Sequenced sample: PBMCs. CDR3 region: CASSPKFWGGQPQHF. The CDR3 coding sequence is TGTGCCAGCAGCCCTAAGTTTTGGGGGGGACAGCCCCAGCATTTT.